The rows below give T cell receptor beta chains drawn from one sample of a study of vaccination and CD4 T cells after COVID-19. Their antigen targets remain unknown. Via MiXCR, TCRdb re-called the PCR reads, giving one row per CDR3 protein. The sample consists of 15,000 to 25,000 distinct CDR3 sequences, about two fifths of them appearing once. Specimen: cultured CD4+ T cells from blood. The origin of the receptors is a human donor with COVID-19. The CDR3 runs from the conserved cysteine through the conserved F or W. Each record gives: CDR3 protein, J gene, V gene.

CDR3aa: CASSLTGQNSNQPQHF
j_gene: TRBJ1-5
v_gene: TRBV7-2

CDR3aa: CASSLDRGANYGYTF
j_gene: TRBJ1-2
v_gene: TRBV2

CDR3aa: CASSLGLRGGLETQYF
j_gene: TRBJ2-5
v_gene: TRBV5-8

CDR3aa: CSARPRGYQETQYF
j_gene: TRBJ2-5
v_gene: TRBV20-1

CDR3aa: CASSPGEGQGWQPQHF
j_gene: TRBJ1-5
v_gene: TRBV27

CDR3aa: CASSPWGRNTEAFF
j_gene: TRBJ1-1
v_gene: TRBV5-1

CDR3aa: CASKTGVGETQYF
j_gene: TRBJ2-5
v_gene: TRBV7-9

CDR3aa: CASSFGTEAFF
j_gene: TRBJ1-1
v_gene: TRBV12-3/TRBV12-4

CDR3aa: CASSSGTSGAITLAKNIQYF
j_gene: TRBJ2-4
v_gene: TRBV19

CDR3aa: CASSEGGGRNYGYTF
j_gene: TRBJ1-2
v_gene: TRBV6-1

CDR3aa: CASSQRGGADEEKLFF
j_gene: TRBJ1-4
v_gene: TRBV5-5

CDR3aa: CATSDPQGGYGETQYF
j_gene: TRBJ2-5
v_gene: TRBV24-1

CDR3aa: CASGGVGAKNIQYF
j_gene: TRBJ2-4
v_gene: TRBV6-2/TRBV6-3

CDR3aa: CASTPRPGGFNGAEAFF
j_gene: TRBJ1-1
v_gene: TRBV4-3

CDR3aa: CASSQDPYGYTF
j_gene: TRBJ1-2
v_gene: TRBV6-2/TRBV6-3

CDR3aa: CASSLDLAGATQFF
j_gene: TRBJ2-1
v_gene: TRBV7-9

CDR3aa: CASSLALGAAGYTF
j_gene: TRBJ1-2
v_gene: TRBV11-2

CDR3aa: CASSEALPPRNTF
j_gene: TRBJ1-2
v_gene: TRBV2

CDR3aa: CASRGTGNQPQHF
j_gene: TRBJ1-5
v_gene: TRBV6-1

CDR3aa: CASSTTRTSGANVLTF
j_gene: TRBJ2-6
v_gene: TRBV7-9

CDR3aa: CASRRNSGEAYEQYF
j_gene: TRBJ2-7
v_gene: TRBV7-2

CDR3aa: CASSPGQVGHSGANVLTF
j_gene: TRBJ2-6
v_gene: TRBV27

CDR3aa: CSARKGGQLAGEEYF
j_gene: TRBJ2-7
v_gene: TRBV20-1

CDR3aa: CASSGQGLDEQYF
j_gene: TRBJ2-7
v_gene: TRBV25-1

CDR3aa: CASSSRGASTDTQYF
j_gene: TRBJ2-3
v_gene: TRBV6-5

CDR3aa: CASSLGQGNTGELFF
j_gene: TRBJ2-2
v_gene: TRBV7-7

CDR3aa: CSARRDGSSYEQYF
j_gene: TRBJ2-7
v_gene: TRBV20-1

CDR3aa: CASSYSAMNTEAFF
j_gene: TRBJ1-1
v_gene: TRBV6-5

CDR3aa: CASSHRQGFGTEAFF
j_gene: TRBJ1-1
v_gene: TRBV7-2

CDR3aa: CASRGNGTPNQPQHF
j_gene: TRBJ1-5
v_gene: TRBV27

CDR3aa: CASSPGDRATYEQYF
j_gene: TRBJ2-7
v_gene: TRBV5-1

CDR3aa: CATSLTGDRGGPGYTF
j_gene: TRBJ1-2
v_gene: TRBV7-9

CDR3aa: CTAGLAGTDTQYF
j_gene: TRBJ2-3
v_gene: TRBV20-1

CDR3aa: CASSAGRMNTEAFF
j_gene: TRBJ1-1
v_gene: TRBV6-2/TRBV6-3

CDR3aa: CASSLRQAFNEKLFF
j_gene: TRBJ1-4
v_gene: TRBV7-9

CDR3aa: CASSRKGAGTSDTDTQYF
j_gene: TRBJ2-3
v_gene: TRBV23-1

CDR3aa: CASSWASGAPGELFF
j_gene: TRBJ2-2
v_gene: TRBV7-2

CDR3aa: CASSTEGATEAFF
j_gene: TRBJ1-1
v_gene: TRBV19

CDR3aa: CASSLVRMSGGADEQFF
j_gene: TRBJ2-1
v_gene: TRBV7-9

CDR3aa: CASSLGPGGAGQPQHF
j_gene: TRBJ1-5
v_gene: TRBV5-1

CDR3aa: CASSPFTGDYGYTF
j_gene: TRBJ1-2
v_gene: TRBV18

CDR3aa: CASSKFSSGGSYEQYF
j_gene: TRBJ2-7
v_gene: TRBV21-1

CDR3aa: CASSRYIHSNQPQHF
j_gene: TRBJ1-5
v_gene: TRBV19